The source of this T cell receptor (beta chain) is a study of tumor-infiltrating lymphocytes in primary liver carcinoma. Study overall: The patients included men and women who were aged 30 to 69 years. Roughly 3.5 to 8 million productive TCRbeta reads came from each sample, comparable across tissue types.

Per germline, CDR1 MNHEY and CDR2 SVGAGI. V was pared by 10 bases and J by 0 bases, with 18 bases between. This CDR3 has 16 amino acids. A constant-region primer primed TCR beta cDNA synthesis from about 0.45 ug of total RNA. Each TCR beta library was derived from three nested multiplex PCR rounds that employed slightly modified ARM-PCR. The study ran its first two PCR rounds for nine to eleven cycles each, using TRBV1-TRBV30 forward primers and a C-beta reverse primer. TCRdb used MiXCR to reprocess the multiplex PCR reads, holding one entry per CDR3 protein. Among about 130,000 distinct CDR3 sequences, 55% to 75% were seen once, and the ten largest hold roughly 8%. This clonotype was observed many times. Co-extraction of both nucleic acids (RNA and DNA) used about 17-31 mg of unsorted bulk tissue. Samples were taken from five separate regions (per tumor).

The clonotype was recovered from a woman aged 60-75 years with primary liver carcinoma and hepatitis B virus infection. Sequenced sample: liver tumor tissue from sampling region 3. Described subset: tumor region T3, left-lateral pole. The chain links TRBV6-5 to TRBJ2-2; TRBD2 is a possible D gene (6 bases). This CDR3 is CATRPGLQTNTGELFF. In DNA form, the CDR3 reads TGTGCCACCCGACCGGGACTCCAAACGAACACCGGGGAGCTGTTTTTT.